This T cell receptor beta chain was found in a study of T cell responses to AZD1222 COVID-19 vaccine. This table comes from immunoSEQ multiplex PCR, and its TCRdb copy is limited to in-frame clones, with some not included. The data contain about 170,000 clones, around 85% of them singletons. V lost 6 bases and J 1 base, leaving 9 bases between the germline ends. CDR3 size: 13 residues. CDR1 MNHEY and CDR2 SMNVEV come from the germline V gene (reference sequence). The TCR was taken from an adult who received the AZD1222 COVID-19 vaccine. J is TRBJ1-2 and V is TRBV27, with D possibly matching TRBD1 (6 bases). This material consisted of peripheral blood, taken 28 days after the second AZD1222 dose. The CDR3 is CASRLDSNYGYTF. The CDR3 DNA is TGTGCCAGCAGACTGGACAGTAACTATGGCTACACCTTC.